Detailed here is one T cell receptor beta chain. Its target antigen remains unknown. The input lacks base qualities; no much larger clone sits a single base away. Collaborating institutions collected whole blood in K2EDTA tubes following their own protocols. For TCRbeta analysis, collaborators shipped samples in one of three forms: frozen whole blood, isolated PBMCs, or DNA extracted from either of those sample types. These data originate in a study of blood T cell repertoires in COVID-19 (dated by TCRdb to the early 2020s). For the wider study: Collaborator samples came from the United States, Italy and Spain and covered acute and convalescent phases of COVID-19. The material from the prospective study consisted of cDNA or gDNA derived from T cells, B-cell-depleted T cells, or PBMCs. HLA class I and class II types, where available, came from metadata supplied by the sample provider rather than from assay-based typing. The sample metadata nearly always contained a de-identified subject ID, COVID-19 status, age in years and sex. The repertoires were released in a freely available public database intended as a resource for research on the immune response to SARS-CoV-2. The samples were drawn from two sources: the first 160 participants of the ongoing ImmuneRACE study, and 1,200 or so subjects contributed by 6 global collaborators. Subjects who had been exposed to COVID-19, were actively infected with it, or had recovered from it provided the deeply sampled blood TCRbeta repertoires that made up the dataset. Points the paper makes about the study in general: Clinical and demographic metadata were provided uncurated, with the amount varying by source and participant.

Inclusive of the bounding cysteine and phenylalanine, the CDR3 is 14 residues long. The CDR3 DNA has 42 bases and is translated from base 1. V is trimmed back by 7 bases and J by 1 base, and the junction contains 6 bases that no gene match accounts for. The germline V gene (reference sequence) yields SGHNT for CDR1 and YYREEE for CDR2. TCRbeta CDR3 regions were amplified from genomic DNA using the immunoSEQ Assay, a bias-controlled multiplex PCR. Regarding the original processing steps: The number of nucleated cells in each sample was estimated by amplification of reference gene primers within the assay. To quantify the absolute abundance of each unique TCRbeta CDR3 rearrangement, sequence reads were collapsed and filtered. For each sample, productive Simpson clonality was calculated by taking the square root of Simpson's diversity index across productive rearrangements. In TCRdb, the immuneACCESS table is reduced to in-frame sequences with V and J assigned. These tables do not hold every clone; where another copy was compared, an unresolved V gene accounts for under half, and the others remain unexplained. V and J calls and clone size are given by that table; D and trimming were obtained from the DNA. The sample profile shows a few hundred thousand clones; roughly nine tenths of them were found once. The ten largest clones represent 0.95% to 1.5% of the sample.

The chain joins TRBV5-4 to TRBJ2-3; 7 junctional bases match TRBD2. Sequencing was carried out using peripheral blood. This TCR was recovered from a man aged 35 to 55 with acute or convalescent COVID-19. The DNA sequence is given as TGTGCCAGCTCGGGAGCGGGACGCACAGATACGCAGTATTTT. This sequence encodes CASSGAGRTDTQYF.